These T cell receptor beta chains were read from a single sample in a study of cytomegalovirus exposure and HLA in healthy donors. Measured with immunoSEQ multiplex PCR; TCRdb has only the in-frame clones, and not every one. This table has 90,000 to 150,000 clones, around 87% appearing once. The specimen sequenced was PBMCs. The receptors were sampled from a woman aged 18-29 years in good health and CMV-seropositive. Both conserved end residues are part of each CDR3. D genes are given only for firm matches. Rows give clone size only sometimes, using once, few, many, or a class for an expanded clone.

d_call: -
v_call: TRBV2
j_call: TRBJ2-5
clone_size: -
cdr3_aa: CASNEENQETQYF
cdr3_nt: TGTGCCAGCAACGAGGAGAACCAAGAGACCCAGTACTTC

d_call: TRBD1
v_call: TRBV6-6
j_call: TRBJ2-2
clone_size: once
cdr3_aa: CASRVPGTGNTGELFF
cdr3_nt: TGTGCCAGCAGAGTACCCGGGACAGGGAACACCGGGGAGCTGTTTTTT

d_call: TRBD1
v_call: TRBV29-1
j_call: TRBJ1-1
clone_size: -
cdr3_aa: CSVGTGGNTEAFF
cdr3_nt: TGCAGCGTTGGGACAGGTGGGAACACTGAAGCTTTCTTT

d_call: TRBD2
v_call: TRBV15
j_call: TRBJ2-5
clone_size: once
cdr3_aa: CATSRGVLAGGPEETQYF
cdr3_nt: TGTGCCACCAGCAGAGGGGTACTAGCGGGAGGGCCAGAGGAGACCCAGTACTTC

d_call: -
v_call: TRBV19
j_call: TRBJ2-7
clone_size: -
cdr3_aa: CASSMGAPYEQYF
cdr3_nt: TGTGCCAGTAGTATGGGGGCCCCCTACGAGCAGTACTTC

d_call: -
v_call: TRBV7-9
j_call: TRBJ2-7
clone_size: -
cdr3_aa: CASSLGAEQYF
cdr3_nt: TGTGCCAGCAGCTTAGGGGCCGAGCAGTACTTC

d_call: -
v_call: TRBV5-5
j_call: TRBJ1-2
clone_size: -
cdr3_aa: CASSFADLYLYGYTF
cdr3_nt: TGTGCCAGCAGCTTCGCCGACTTGTACCTCTATGGCTACACCTTC

d_call: TRBD2
v_call: TRBV7-2
j_call: TRBJ2-3
clone_size: few
cdr3_aa: CASSPSSSGAGTDTQYF
cdr3_nt: TGTGCCAGCAGCCCTTCCTCTAGCGGGGCGGGGACAGATACGCAGTATTTT

d_call: TRBD1
v_call: TRBV7-8
j_call: TRBJ1-2
clone_size: -
cdr3_aa: CASSHRDRGVGYTF
cdr3_nt: TGTGCCAGCAGTCATCGGGACAGGGGTGTTGGCTACACCTTC

d_call: -
v_call: TRBV7-6
j_call: TRBJ2-2
clone_size: -
cdr3_aa: CASSSTAGTGELFF
cdr3_nt: TGTGCCAGCAGCTCAACAGCGGGCACCGGGGAGCTGTTTTTT

d_call: TRBD1
v_call: TRBV19
j_call: TRBJ1-5
clone_size: -
cdr3_aa: CASSPFPLTGGISNQPQHF
cdr3_nt: TGTGCCAGTAGTCCCTTCCCCTTGACAGGGGGCATCAGCAATCAGCCCCAGCATTTT

d_call: TRBD1
v_call: TRBV6-1
j_call: TRBJ1-2
clone_size: -
cdr3_aa: CASTLSDRVGGYTF
cdr3_nt: TGTGCCAGCACCTTGTCCGACAGGGTGGGTGGCTACACCTTC

d_call: -
v_call: TRBV7-8
j_call: TRBJ2-5
clone_size: -
cdr3_aa: CASSLPNWYQETQYF
cdr3_nt: TGTGCCAGCAGCTTACCGAACTGGTACCAAGAGACCCAGTACTTC

d_call: -
v_call: TRBV18
j_call: TRBJ1-5
clone_size: -
cdr3_aa: CASSPGGGNQPQHF
cdr3_nt: TGTGCCAGCTCACCAGGGGGGGGAAATCAGCCCCAGCATTTT

d_call: TRBD1
v_call: TRBV5-1
j_call: TRBJ1-2
clone_size: -
cdr3_aa: CASSLGTGRGYTF
cdr3_nt: TGCGCCAGCAGCTTGGGGACAGGGCGAGGCTACACCTTC

d_call: TRBD1
v_call: TRBV7-9
j_call: TRBJ1-5
clone_size: -
cdr3_aa: CASSSASTGVRQPQHF
cdr3_nt: TGTGCCAGCAGCTCAGCCTCGACAGGGGTGAGGCAGCCCCAGCATTTT

d_call: TRBD2
v_call: TRBV11-1
j_call: TRBJ2-1
clone_size: -
cdr3_aa: CASSLAGGNEQFF
cdr3_nt: TGTGCCAGCAGCTTAGCGGGGGGGAATGAGCAGTTCTTC

d_call: TRBD1
v_call: TRBV19
j_call: TRBJ1-2
clone_size: -
cdr3_aa: CASSLGQGLNYGYTF
cdr3_nt: TGTGCCAGTAGCCTGGGACAGGGTCTAAACTATGGCTACACCTTC

d_call: -
v_call: TRBV6-1
j_call: TRBJ1-1
clone_size: -
cdr3_aa: CASSEERHTEAFF
cdr3_nt: TGTGCCAGCAGTGAAGAGAGGCACACTGAAGCTTTCTTT

d_call: TRBD1
v_call: TRBV4-1
j_call: TRBJ1-5
clone_size: -
cdr3_aa: CASSQDGQGIQPQHF
cdr3_nt: TGCGCCAGCAGCCAAGATGGACAGGGGATTCAGCCCCAGCATTTT

d_call: -
v_call: TRBV9
j_call: TRBJ2-5
clone_size: -
cdr3_aa: CASSVESSGRKYF
cdr3_nt: TGTGCCAGCAGCGTAGAGTCATCCGGGAGAAAGTACTTC

d_call: TRBD2
v_call: TRBV6-4
j_call: TRBJ2-7
clone_size: once
cdr3_aa: CASSEREKARGGTYEQYF
cdr3_nt: TGTGCCAGCAGTGAGAGGGAAAAAGCGCGGGGGGGTACCTACGAGCAGTACTTC

d_call: -
v_call: TRBV30
j_call: TRBJ1-4
clone_size: once
cdr3_aa: CAWSVGTSRGEKLFF
cdr3_nt: TGTGCCTGGAGTGTGGGAACTTCCCGGGGGGAAAAACTGTTTTTT

d_call: TRBD2
v_call: TRBV11-3
j_call: TRBJ2-5
clone_size: -
cdr3_aa: CASGPAGGGQETQYF
cdr3_nt: TGTGCCAGCGGTCCTGCGGGAGGAGGACAAGAGACCCAGTACTTC

d_call: TRBD2
v_call: TRBV7-2
j_call: TRBJ2-7
clone_size: -
cdr3_aa: CASSPHVTSGASEQYF
cdr3_nt: TGTGCCAGCAGCCCTCACGTCACTAGCGGGGCATCCGAGCAGTACTTC

d_call: -
v_call: TRBV18
j_call: TRBJ2-7
clone_size: -
cdr3_aa: CASSLGQSYYEQYF
cdr3_nt: TGTGCCAGCTCACTCGGACAGTCTTACTACGAGCAGTACTTC

d_call: -
v_call: TRBV5-1
j_call: TRBJ2-5
clone_size: -
cdr3_aa: CASSQTSARGETQYF
cdr3_nt: TGCGCCAGCAGCCAAACTAGCGCAAGGGGGGAGACCCAGTACTTC

d_call: TRBD1
v_call: TRBV5-1
j_call: TRBJ2-5
clone_size: -
cdr3_aa: CASTPSGTGASETQYF
cdr3_nt: TGCGCCAGCACCCCCTCCGGGACAGGGGCTAGTGAGACCCAGTACTTC

d_call: -
v_call: TRBV6-1
j_call: TRBJ1-2
clone_size: few
cdr3_aa: CASSDQQGANYGYTF
cdr3_nt: TGTGCCAGCAGTGACCAACAGGGAGCTAACTATGGCTACACCTTC

d_call: TRBD1
v_call: TRBV7-2
j_call: TRBJ2-2
clone_size: -
cdr3_aa: CASSVRWTGNTGELFF
cdr3_nt: TGTGCCAGCAGCGTGCGTTGGACAGGGAACACCGGGGAGCTGTTTTTT

d_call: TRBD2
v_call: TRBV9
j_call: TRBJ2-1
clone_size: -
cdr3_aa: CASSVSGGSYNEQFF
cdr3_nt: TGTGCCAGCAGCGTTAGCGGGGGGTCCTACAATGAGCAGTTCTTC

d_call: -
v_call: TRBV7-9
j_call: TRBJ1-2
clone_size: -
cdr3_aa: CASSYLGGDGYTF
cdr3_nt: TGTGCCAGCAGCTACCTCGGGGGGGATGGCTACACCTTC

d_call: -
v_call: TRBV29-1
j_call: TRBJ1-4
clone_size: once
cdr3_aa: CSARIRVPPTNEKLFF
cdr3_nt: TGCAGCGCCAGAATCCGGGTCCCACCAACTAATGAAAAACTGTTTTTT

d_call: TRBD1
v_call: TRBV28
j_call: TRBJ1-1
clone_size: -
cdr3_aa: CASSIYRGTEAFF
cdr3_nt: TGTGCCAGCAGTATTTACAGGGGAACTGAAGCTTTCTTT

d_call: TRBD1
v_call: TRBV7-7
j_call: TRBJ1-4
clone_size: -
cdr3_aa: CASSQTTGVNEKLFF
cdr3_nt: TGTGCTAGCAGCCAGACGACAGGGGTGAATGAAAAACTGTTTTTT

d_call: -
v_call: TRBV15
j_call: TRBJ1-1
clone_size: -
cdr3_aa: CATSRDLLNTEAFF
cdr3_nt: TGTGCCACCAGCAGAGATCTTCTGAACACTGAAGCTTTCTTT

d_call: -
v_call: TRBV6-1
j_call: TRBJ1-4
clone_size: -
cdr3_aa: CASSSPGVGVKLFF
cdr3_nt: TGTGCCAGCAGTTCACCGGGGGTTGGTGTAAAACTGTTTTTT

d_call: TRBD1
v_call: TRBV7-6
j_call: TRBJ1-5
clone_size: once
cdr3_aa: CASIDHSTGYQPQHF
cdr3_nt: TGTGCCAGCATCGACCACTCGACAGGGTATCAGCCCCAGCATTTT

d_call: -
v_call: TRBV5-1
j_call: TRBJ2-5
clone_size: -
cdr3_aa: CASSFRGIAETQYF
cdr3_nt: TGCGCCAGCAGCTTCCGGGGGATTGCCGAGACCCAGTACTTC

d_call: -
v_call: TRBV7-9
j_call: TRBJ1-5
clone_size: few
cdr3_aa: CASSQSNQPQHF
cdr3_nt: TGTGCCAGCAGCCAGAGCAATCAGCCCCAGCATTTT

d_call: -
v_call: TRBV5-4
j_call: TRBJ2-7
clone_size: few
cdr3_aa: CASSPASSYEQYF
cdr3_nt: TGTGCCAGCAGCCCAGCGTCATCCTACGAGCAGTACTTC

d_call: -
v_call: TRBV6-5
j_call: TRBJ1-1
clone_size: -
cdr3_aa: CASSYGRATEAFF
cdr3_nt: TGTGCCAGCAGTTACGGGAGGGCAACTGAAGCTTTCTTT

d_call: TRBD1
v_call: TRBV4-3
j_call: TRBJ1-3
clone_size: -
cdr3_aa: CASSQDVGTGLGNTIYF
cdr3_nt: TGCGCCAGCAGCCAAGATGTCGGGACAGGGTTAGGAAACACCATATATTTT

d_call: TRBD2
v_call: TRBV27
j_call: TRBJ2-7
clone_size: -
cdr3_aa: CASSSGGHYEQYF
cdr3_nt: TGTGCCAGCAGTTCGGGAGGGCACTACGAGCAGTACTTC

d_call: TRBD2
v_call: TRBV28
j_call: TRBJ2-1
clone_size: -
cdr3_aa: CASSSWGASGNMQNEQFF
cdr3_nt: TGTGCCAGCAGTTCTTGGGGGGCTAGCGGGAATATGCAGAATGAGCAGTTCTTC

d_call: -
v_call: TRBV11-2
j_call: TRBJ2-7
clone_size: once
cdr3_aa: CASSFETVSYEQYF
cdr3_nt: TGTGCCAGCAGCTTCGAGACAGTGTCCTACGAGCAGTACTTC

d_call: TRBD1
v_call: TRBV2
j_call: TRBJ2-7
clone_size: -
cdr3_aa: CASRRDRGLEQYF
cdr3_nt: TGTGCCAGCAGGAGGGACAGGGGTCTCGAGCAGTACTTC

d_call: TRBD2
v_call: TRBV4-1
j_call: TRBJ2-1
clone_size: -
cdr3_aa: CASSHRLAGGKSSNEQFF
cdr3_nt: TGCGCCAGCAGCCACCGACTAGCGGGAGGCAAGAGTTCTAATGAGCAGTTCTTC

d_call: TRBD2
v_call: TRBV5-1
j_call: TRBJ2-4
clone_size: -
cdr3_aa: CASSSGTSGTKNIQYF
cdr3_nt: TGCGCCAGCAGCTCTGGGACTAGCGGTACCAAAAACATTCAGTACTTC

d_call: TRBD1
v_call: TRBV2
j_call: TRBJ1-5
clone_size: -
cdr3_aa: CASAGTGGQPQHF
cdr3_nt: TGTGCCAGCGCCGGGACAGGGGGACAGCCCCAGCATTTT

d_call: TRBD1
v_call: TRBV5-4
j_call: TRBJ1-5
clone_size: -
cdr3_aa: CASSNRGEGQPQHF
cdr3_nt: TGTGCCAGCAGCAACAGGGGAGAAGGACAGCCCCAGCATTTT

d_call: -
v_call: TRBV18
j_call: TRBJ1-2
clone_size: once
cdr3_aa: CASSPPQAGPYGYTF
cdr3_nt: TGTGCCAGCTCACCACCACAGGCAGGTCCCTATGGCTACACCTTC

d_call: TRBD1
v_call: TRBV7-9
j_call: TRBJ1-2
clone_size: -
cdr3_aa: CASRYQGGGGYTF
cdr3_nt: TGTGCCAGCAGATATCAAGGGGGCGGCGGCTACACCTTC

d_call: -
v_call: TRBV4-2
j_call: TRBJ2-1
clone_size: once
cdr3_aa: CASSQKGLGVNEQFF
cdr3_nt: TGTGCCAGCAGCCAAAAGGGGCTAGGGGTAAATGAGCAGTTCTTC

d_call: TRBD1
v_call: TRBV10-1
j_call: TRBJ1-2
clone_size: once
cdr3_aa: CASSRGLDYGYTF
cdr3_nt: TGCGCCAGCAGCAGGGGGCTAGACTATGGCTACACCTTC

d_call: TRBD1
v_call: TRBV27
j_call: TRBJ2-7
clone_size: -
cdr3_aa: CASSSRTGTYEQYF
cdr3_nt: TGTGCCAGCAGTTCTCGGACAGGGACCTACGAGCAGTACTTC

d_call: -
v_call: TRBV7-6
j_call: TRBJ2-7
clone_size: few
cdr3_aa: CASSLTGGYEQYF
cdr3_nt: TGTGCCAGCAGCCTGACAGGAGGCTACGAGCAGTACTTC

d_call: -
v_call: TRBV7-3
j_call: TRBJ2-1
clone_size: -
cdr3_aa: CASSLEGDSYNEQFF
cdr3_nt: TGTGCCAGCAGCTTAGAAGGGGACTCCTACAATGAGCAGTTCTTC

d_call: TRBD1
v_call: TRBV27
j_call: TRBJ1-1
clone_size: -
cdr3_aa: CASSFIWTGRNTEAFF
cdr3_nt: TGTGCCAGCAGTTTCATTTGGACAGGGAGGAACACTGAAGCTTTCTTT

d_call: -
v_call: TRBV30
j_call: TRBJ2-6
clone_size: -
cdr3_aa: CAWSVASGANVLTF
cdr3_nt: TGTGCCTGGAGTGTAGCATCTGGGGCCAACGTCCTGACTTTC